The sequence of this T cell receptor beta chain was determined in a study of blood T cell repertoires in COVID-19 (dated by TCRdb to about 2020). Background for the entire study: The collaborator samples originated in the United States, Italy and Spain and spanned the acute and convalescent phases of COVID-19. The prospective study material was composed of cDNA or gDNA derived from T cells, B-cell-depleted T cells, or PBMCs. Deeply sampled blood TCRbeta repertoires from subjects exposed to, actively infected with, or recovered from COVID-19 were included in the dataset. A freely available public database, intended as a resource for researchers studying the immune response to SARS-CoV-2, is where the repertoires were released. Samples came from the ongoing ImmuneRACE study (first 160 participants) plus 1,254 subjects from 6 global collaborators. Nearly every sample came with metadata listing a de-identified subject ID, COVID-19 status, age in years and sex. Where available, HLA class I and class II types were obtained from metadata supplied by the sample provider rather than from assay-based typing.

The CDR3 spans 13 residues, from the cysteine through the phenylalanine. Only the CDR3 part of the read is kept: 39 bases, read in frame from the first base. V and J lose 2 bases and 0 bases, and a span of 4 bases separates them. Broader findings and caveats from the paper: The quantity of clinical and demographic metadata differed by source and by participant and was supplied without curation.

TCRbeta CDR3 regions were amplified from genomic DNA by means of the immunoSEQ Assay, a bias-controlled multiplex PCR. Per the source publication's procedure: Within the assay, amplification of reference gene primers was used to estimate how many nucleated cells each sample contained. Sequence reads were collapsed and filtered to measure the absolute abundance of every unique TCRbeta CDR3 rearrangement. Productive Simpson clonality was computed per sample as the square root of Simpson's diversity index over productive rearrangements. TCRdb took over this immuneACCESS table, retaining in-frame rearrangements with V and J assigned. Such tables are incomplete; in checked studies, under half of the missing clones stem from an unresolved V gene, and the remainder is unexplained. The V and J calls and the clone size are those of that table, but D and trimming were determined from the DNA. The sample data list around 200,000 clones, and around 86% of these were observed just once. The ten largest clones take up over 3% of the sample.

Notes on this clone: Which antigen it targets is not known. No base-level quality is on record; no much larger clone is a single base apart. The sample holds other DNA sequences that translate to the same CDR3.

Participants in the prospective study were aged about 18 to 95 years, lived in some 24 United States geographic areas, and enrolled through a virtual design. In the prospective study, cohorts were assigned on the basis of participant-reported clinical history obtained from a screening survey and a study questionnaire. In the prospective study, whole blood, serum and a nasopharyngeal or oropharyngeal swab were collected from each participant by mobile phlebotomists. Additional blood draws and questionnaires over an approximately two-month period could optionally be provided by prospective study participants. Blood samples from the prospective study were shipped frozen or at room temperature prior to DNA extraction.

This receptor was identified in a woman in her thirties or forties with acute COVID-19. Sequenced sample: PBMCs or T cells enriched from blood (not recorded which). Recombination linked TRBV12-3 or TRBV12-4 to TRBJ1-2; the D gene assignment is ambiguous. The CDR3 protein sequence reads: CASSLLANYGYTF. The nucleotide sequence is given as TGTGCCAGCAGTTTATTAGCTAACTATGGCTACACCTTC.